These 2 T cell receptor beta chains were all obtained from the same sample, sequenced in a study of cytomegalovirus exposure and HLA in healthy donors. Measured with immunoSEQ multiplex PCR; TCRdb has only the in-frame clones, and not every one. There are some 140,000 clones in the sample; approximately 87% occur only once, and 2.9% lies in the top ten. The sample was PBMCs. These receptors originate from a man in his late teens or twenties in good health and CMV-seronegative.

CDR3 coding DNA: TGTGCCAGCAGCAAGGGCCAGGGGACTAATGAAAAACTGTTTTTT. Its translation: CASSKGQGTNEKLFF. This sequence joins TRBV9 and TRBJ1-4, with D maybe TRBD1 (6 bases). Germline lookup yields CDR1 SGDLS and CDR2 YYNGEE. V lost 4 bases and J lost 2, with 12 bases in between. The CDR3 has 15 residues.

The chain carries TRBV6-4 and TRBJ1-2; D is undetermined. Germline CDR1 MRHNA, CDR2 SNTAGT. The CDR3 totals 14 residues. V was cut by 6 bases and J by 7 bases, with 18 bases left in between. The CDR3 DNA reads TGTGCCAGCAGCCCAACGCAGGCGACCCTTGGCTACACCTTC. This sequence encodes CASSPTQATLGYTF.